This passage covers 8 T cell receptor beta chains from one sample sequenced in a study of CD8+ T cells in alopecia areata. Treatment described: oral pan-JAK inhibitor, 5-10 mg twice daily. Extracted RNA was reverse transcribed, and the resulting cDNA served as sequencing template. Assay: immunoSEQ multiplex PCR; the TCRdb copy retains only in-frame clones and omits some. This sample has more than 200,000 clones, with roughly 44% found just once. Specimen: CD4+ T cells sorted from blood, collected around week 37, from a patient treated with tofacitinib. Source of these receptors: a human donor with alopecia areata.

The chain links TRBV2 to TRBJ2-7; 8 bases are shared with TRBD2. With V trimmed by 7 bases and J by 6 bases, 14 bases remained unmatched. The CDR3 contains 15 residues. The germline V gene encodes CDR1 SNHLY and CDR2 FYNNEI. The CDR3 nucleotides are TGTGCCAGCAAGGTGGCAAGCGGGAGCCCGGGCGAGCAGTACTTC. Translated: CASKVASGSPGEQYF.

V and J are TRBV5-1 and TRBJ2-3; D unresolved. Germline V gives CDR1 SGHRS, CDR2 YFSETQ. There are 13 residues in the CDR3. The V gene lost 2 bases and the J gene lost 2 bases, with 6 bases spanning the gap. In nucleotides, the CDR3 is TGCGCCAGCAGCTTCCAGTACACAGATACGCAGTATTTT. Its translation: CASSFQYTDTQYF. The whole variable domain, remainder taken from reference TRBV5-1 and TRBJ2-3, is KAGVTQTPRYLIKTRGQQVTLSCSPISGHRSVSWYQQTPGQGLQFLFEYFSETQRNKGNFPGRFSGRQFSNSRSEMNVSTLELGDSALYLCASSFQYTDTQYFGPGTRLTVL.

V is TRBV13 and J is TRBJ2-5; D call uncertain. The V gene's germline CDR1 is PRHDT and CDR2 FYEKMQ (reference sequence). The CDR3 has 11 residues. Between the trimmed V and J ends, which lost 3 bases and 1 base, there was a span of 0 bases. The CDR3 reads CASSFQETQYF. The DNA for the CDR3 is TGTGCCAGCAGCTTCCAAGAGACCCAGTACTTC.

The CDR3 DNA follows: TGTGCCAGCAGCCCTTCGGGGACAGGCTACAATGAGCAGTTCTTC. Translating gives CASSPSGTGYNEQFF. The chain carries TRBV9 and TRBJ2-1, with 8 bases lining up with TRBD1. J lost 3 bases, V lost 4 bases, and 6 bases had no gene match. Germline-derived CDR1 and CDR2 are SGDLS and YYNGEE. This CDR3 is built from 15 residues.

Points on this clone: The same CDR3 can be traced to other DNA sequences in this sample. The V gene is TRBV20-1, the J gene TRBJ1-1; D is unclear. The CDR3 runs 11 residues. V lost 2 bases to trimming and J lost 5 bases, with 6 bases between them. Germline V gene lookup returns CDR1 DFQATT and CDR2 SNEGSKA (reference sequence). The CDR3 sequence is CSARRDTEAFF. The CDR3 bases are TGCAGTGCTAGACGCGATACTGAAGCTTTCTTT.

This clone has a count of ten or more. The J gene is TRBJ2-1, the V gene TRBV5-1; TRBD2 is a possible D gene (6 bases). Between the trimmed V and J ends, which lost 5 bases and 8 bases, there was a span of 17 bases. The CDR3 is 14 amino acids. Germline lookup yields CDR1 SGHRS and CDR2 YFSETQ. The CDR3 sequence is CASREVSGGDEQFF. CDR3 DNA: TGCGCCAGCAGGGAAGTGAGTGGCGGGGATGAGCAGTTCTTC.

This clone was counted between two and nine times. Distinct nucleotide sequences in the sample also encode this CDR3. The J gene is TRBJ1-5, the V gene TRBV28; D gene ambiguous. Trimming removed 5 bases at V and 4 bases at J, with 6 bases between. CDR3 size: 12 residues. The V gene's germline CDR1 is MDHEN and CDR2 SYDVKM. As DNA, the CDR3 is TGTGCCAGCAGTCTAAATAATCAGCCCCAGCATTTT. Translation gives CASSLNNQPQHF.

The chain couples TRBV6-1 to TRBJ2-3, with D perhaps matching TRBD1 (5 bases). The CDR3 runs to 16 residues. V was trimmed by 2 bases and J by 3 bases, leaving 15 bases between them. Germline values: CDR1 MNHNS, CDR2 SASEGT. In DNA, the CDR3 is TGTGCCAGCAGTGAATTCGCCAGGGTGAGGACAGATACGCAGTATTTT. Translated, it gives CASSEFARVRTDTQYF.